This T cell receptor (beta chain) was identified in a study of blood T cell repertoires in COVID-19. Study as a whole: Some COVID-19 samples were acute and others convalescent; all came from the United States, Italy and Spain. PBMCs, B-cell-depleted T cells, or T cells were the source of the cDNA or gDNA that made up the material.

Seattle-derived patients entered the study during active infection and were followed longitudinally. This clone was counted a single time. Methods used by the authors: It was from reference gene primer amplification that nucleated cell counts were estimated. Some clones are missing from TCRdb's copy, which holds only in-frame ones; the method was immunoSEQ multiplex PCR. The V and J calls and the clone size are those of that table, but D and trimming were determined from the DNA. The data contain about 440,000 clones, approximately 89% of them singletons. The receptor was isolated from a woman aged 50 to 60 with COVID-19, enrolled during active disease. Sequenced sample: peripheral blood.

The CDR3 bases are TGCGCCAGCAGTCGCCTTACAGGGGGGGGCTATGAGCAGTTCTTC. It specifies CASSRLTGGGYEQFF. The chain recombines TRBV10-1 with TRBJ2-1, with D possibly matching TRBD1 (8 bases). The ends were cut back, 5 bases at V and 8 bases at J, with 19 bases in the middle. From germline, CDR1 is WNHNN and CDR2 SYGVQD (reference sequence). This CDR3 contains 15 residues.